The 5 T cell receptor beta chains presented below share a single source sample, sequenced in a study of lymphopenia after photon versus proton radiotherapy. Libraries were prepared by immunoSEQ multiplex PCR; TCRdb keeps only in-frame clonotypes and omits some of them. The repertoire consists of about 83,000 clones, with about 83% occurring once and the leading ten covering 1.2% to 1.5%. Sequencing used peripheral blood, obtained from a patient treated with proton-based radiotherapy. The receptors here all came from a man aged 55 to 69 with pancreatic cancer.

This chain uses TRBV7-2 with TRBJ2-7; D unclear. From germline, CDR1 is SGHTA and CDR2 FQGNSA. Trimming removed 5 bases from V and 4 bases from J, with 12 bases in between. This CDR3 region has 13 residues. CDR3 nucleotides: TGTGCCAGCAGCATCGGAACCGTTTACGAGCAGTACTTC. Translated, it gives CASSIGTVYEQYF.

The rearrangement joins TRBV7-2 to TRBJ1-4; D ambiguous. Germline values: CDR1 SGHTA, CDR2 FQGNSA. V was trimmed by 5 bases and J by 7 bases, leaving 14 bases between them. CDR3 length equals 14 residues. CDR3 bases: TGTGCCAGCAGCGGCAGGAACCGGGGTGAAAAACTGTTTTTT. Protein product: CASSGRNRGEKLFF.

The V call is TRBV7-2, the J call TRBJ2-3; 10 nucleotides match TRBD2. This CDR3 region has 14 residues. V shed 4 bases, J shed 4 bases, and the junction held 2 bases outside the gene matches. The germline CDR1 and CDR2 sequences are SGHTA and FQGNSA. The CDR3 reads CASSSGTSADTQYF. For the CDR3, the DNA is TGTGCCAGCAGCTCCGGGACTAGCGCAGATACGCAGTATTTT.

The V and J genes are TRBV18 and TRBJ1-2; no clear D gene. The CDR3 covers 16 residues. The germline CDR1 and CDR2 sequences are KGHSH and LQKENI. Trimming took 2 bases from V and 0 from J, leaving 13 bases between them. Here the CDR3 reads CASSPGPGRANYGYTF. The CDR3 nucleotides read TGTGCCAGCTCACCAGGTCCCGGCAGAGCTAACTATGGCTACACCTTC.

The rearrangement links TRBV28 to TRBJ2-5, with TRBD1 identical over 8 bases. The length of the CDR3 is 16 residues. Germline loops: CDR1 MDHEN, CDR2 SYDVKM. The J segment lost 5 bases and the V segment lost 5 bases, leaving 13 bases of the junction unmatched. CDR3 residues: CASSPNGQGPGETQYF. The CDR3 DNA sequence: TGTGCCAGCAGTCCCAATGGACAGGGTCCGGGGGAGACCCAGTACTTC.